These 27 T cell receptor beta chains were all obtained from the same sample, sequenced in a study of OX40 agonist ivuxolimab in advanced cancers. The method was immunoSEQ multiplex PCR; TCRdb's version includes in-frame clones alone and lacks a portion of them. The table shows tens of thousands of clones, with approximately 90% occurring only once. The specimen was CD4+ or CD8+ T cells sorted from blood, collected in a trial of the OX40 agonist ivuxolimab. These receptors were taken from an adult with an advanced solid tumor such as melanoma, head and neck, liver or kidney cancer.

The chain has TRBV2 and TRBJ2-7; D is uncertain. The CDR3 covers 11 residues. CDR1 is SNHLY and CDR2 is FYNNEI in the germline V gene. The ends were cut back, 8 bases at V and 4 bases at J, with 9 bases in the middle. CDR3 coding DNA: TGTGCCAGCGGGGAAGGGTACGAGCAGTACTTC. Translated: CASGEGYEQYF.

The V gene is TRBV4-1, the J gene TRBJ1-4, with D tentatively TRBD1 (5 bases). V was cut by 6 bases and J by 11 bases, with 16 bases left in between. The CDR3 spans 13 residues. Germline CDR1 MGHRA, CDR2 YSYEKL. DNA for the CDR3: TGCGCCAGCAGGGCCGGGACCTCCGACAAACTGTTTTTT. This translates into CASRAGTSDKLFF.

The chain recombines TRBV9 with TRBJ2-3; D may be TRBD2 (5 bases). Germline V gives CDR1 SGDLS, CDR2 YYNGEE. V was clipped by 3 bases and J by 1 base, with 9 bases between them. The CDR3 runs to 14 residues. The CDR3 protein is CASSDLAGTDTQYF. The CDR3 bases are TGTGCCAGCAGCGACCTAGCTGGCACAGATACGCAGTATTTT.

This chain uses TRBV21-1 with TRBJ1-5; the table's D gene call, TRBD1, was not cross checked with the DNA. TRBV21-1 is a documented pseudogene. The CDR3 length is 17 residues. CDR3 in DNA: TGTGCCAGCAGCAAAGAAGGAGACAGGCGATTGAATCAGCCCCAGCATTTT. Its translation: CASSKEGDRRLNQPQHF.

CDR3 DNA: TGTGCCAGCAGCTTGCAGATTTTGGGTGAGCAGTTCTTC. Translating it yields CASSLQILGEQFF. The chain employs TRBV5-6 and TRBJ2-1; no definite D call. The CDR3 runs 13 residues. V dropped 1 base and J dropped 9 bases, with 11 bases sitting between them. CDR1 is SGHDT, CDR2 YYEEEE, per germline.

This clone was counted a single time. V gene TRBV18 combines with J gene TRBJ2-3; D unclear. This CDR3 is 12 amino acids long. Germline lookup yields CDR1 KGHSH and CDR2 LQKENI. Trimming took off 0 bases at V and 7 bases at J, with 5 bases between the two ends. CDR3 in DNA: TGTGCCAGCTCACCACCTGACAATACGCAGTATTTT. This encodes CASSPPDNTQYF.

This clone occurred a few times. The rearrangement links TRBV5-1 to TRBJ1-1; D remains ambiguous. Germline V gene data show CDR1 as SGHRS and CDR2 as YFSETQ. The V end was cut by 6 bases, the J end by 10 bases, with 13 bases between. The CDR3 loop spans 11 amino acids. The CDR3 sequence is CASMFGALAFF. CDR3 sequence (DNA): TGCGCCAGCATGTTTGGCGCCTTAGCTTTCTTT.

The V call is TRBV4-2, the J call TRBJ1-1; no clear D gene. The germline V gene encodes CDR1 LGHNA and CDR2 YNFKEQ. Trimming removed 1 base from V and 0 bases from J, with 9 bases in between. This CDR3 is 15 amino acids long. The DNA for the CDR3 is TGTGCCAGCAGCCAAGTAAAACAGATGAACACTGAAGCTTTCTTT. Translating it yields CASSQVKQMNTEAFF.

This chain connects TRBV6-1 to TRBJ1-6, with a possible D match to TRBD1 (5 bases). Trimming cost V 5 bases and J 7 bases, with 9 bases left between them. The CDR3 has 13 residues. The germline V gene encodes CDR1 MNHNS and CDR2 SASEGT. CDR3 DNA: TGTGCCAGCAGTTGGGACGTCAATTCACCCCTCCACTTT. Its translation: CASSWDVNSPLHF.

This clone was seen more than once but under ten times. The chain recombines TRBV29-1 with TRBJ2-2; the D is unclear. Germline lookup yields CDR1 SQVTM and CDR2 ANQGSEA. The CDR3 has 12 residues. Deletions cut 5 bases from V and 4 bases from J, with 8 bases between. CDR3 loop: CSVFSLTGELFF. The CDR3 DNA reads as TGCAGCGTTTTCTCCCTCACCGGGGAGCTGTTTTTT.

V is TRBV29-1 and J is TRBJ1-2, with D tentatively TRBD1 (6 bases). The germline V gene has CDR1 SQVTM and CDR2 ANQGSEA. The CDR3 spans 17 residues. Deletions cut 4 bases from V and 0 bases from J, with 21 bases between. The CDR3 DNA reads TGCAGCGTTGTCATCCCGCCCTCCGGGACAACTAACTATGGCTACACCTTC. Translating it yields CSVVIPPSGTTNYGYTF.

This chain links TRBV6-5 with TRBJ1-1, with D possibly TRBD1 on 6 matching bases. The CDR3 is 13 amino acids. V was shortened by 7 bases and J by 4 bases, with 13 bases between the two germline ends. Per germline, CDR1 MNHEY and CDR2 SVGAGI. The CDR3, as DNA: TGTGCCAGCAAACGGGGGGGGCTCACTGAAGCTTTCTTT. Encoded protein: CASKRGGLTEAFF.

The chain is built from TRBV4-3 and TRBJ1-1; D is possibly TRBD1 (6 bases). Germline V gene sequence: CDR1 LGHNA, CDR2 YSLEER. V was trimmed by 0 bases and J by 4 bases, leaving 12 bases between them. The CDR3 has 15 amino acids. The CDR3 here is CASSQDRGGGTEAFF. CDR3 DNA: TGCGCCAGCAGCCAAGATAGGGGGGGCGGCACTGAAGCTTTCTTT.

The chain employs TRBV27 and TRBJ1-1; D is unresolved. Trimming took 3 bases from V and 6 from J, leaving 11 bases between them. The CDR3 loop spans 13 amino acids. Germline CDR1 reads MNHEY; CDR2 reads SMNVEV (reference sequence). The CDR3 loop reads CASSLGRGAEAFF. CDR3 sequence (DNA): TGTGCCAGCAGTTTGGGTAGAGGCGCTGAAGCTTTCTTT.

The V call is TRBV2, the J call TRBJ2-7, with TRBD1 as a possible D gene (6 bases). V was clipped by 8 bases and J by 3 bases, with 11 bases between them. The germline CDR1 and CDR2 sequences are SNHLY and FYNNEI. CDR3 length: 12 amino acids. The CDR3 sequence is CASRMTGYEQYF. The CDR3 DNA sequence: TGTGCCAGCCGAATGACAGGCTACGAGCAGTACTTC.

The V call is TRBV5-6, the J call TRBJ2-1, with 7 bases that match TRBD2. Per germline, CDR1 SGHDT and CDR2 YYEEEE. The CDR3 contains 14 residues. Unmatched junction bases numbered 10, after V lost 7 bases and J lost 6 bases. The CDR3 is CASWLAGVVNEQFF. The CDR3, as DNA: TGTGCCAGCTGGCTGGCGGGGGTTGTCAATGAGCAGTTCTTC. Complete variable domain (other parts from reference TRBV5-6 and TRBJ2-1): DAGVTQSPTHLIKTRGQQVTLRCSPKSGHDTVSWYQQALGQGPQFIFQYYEEEERQRGNFPDRFSGHQFPNYSSELNVNALLLGDSALYLCASWLAGVVNEQFFGPGTRLTVL.

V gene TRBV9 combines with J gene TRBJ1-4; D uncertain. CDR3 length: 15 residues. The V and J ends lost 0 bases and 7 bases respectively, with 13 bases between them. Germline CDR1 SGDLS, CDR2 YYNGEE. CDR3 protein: CASSVGGGAGEKLFF. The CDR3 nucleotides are TGTGCCAGCAGCGTAGGCGGAGGAGCAGGTGAAAAACTGTTTTTT.

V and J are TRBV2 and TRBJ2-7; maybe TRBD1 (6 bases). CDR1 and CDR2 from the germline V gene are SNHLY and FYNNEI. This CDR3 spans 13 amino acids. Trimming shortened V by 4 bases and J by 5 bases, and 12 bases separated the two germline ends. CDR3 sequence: CASSGQGIHEQYF. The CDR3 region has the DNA TGTGCCAGCAGTGGGCAGGGGATCCACGAGCAGTACTTC. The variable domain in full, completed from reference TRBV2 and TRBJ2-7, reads EPEVTQTPSHQVTQMGQEVILRCVPISNHLYFYWYRQILGQKVEFLVSFYNNEISEKSEIFDDQFSVERPDGSNFTLKIRSTKLEDSAMYFCASSGQGIHEQYFGPGTRLTVT.

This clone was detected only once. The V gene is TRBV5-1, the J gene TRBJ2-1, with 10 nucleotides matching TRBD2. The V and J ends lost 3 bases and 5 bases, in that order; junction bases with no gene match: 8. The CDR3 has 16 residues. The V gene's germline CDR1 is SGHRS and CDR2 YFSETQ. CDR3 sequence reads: CASSWTPSGGDNEQFF. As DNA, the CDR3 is TGCGCCAGCAGCTGGACCCCAAGCGGGGGGGACAATGAGCAGTTCTTC.

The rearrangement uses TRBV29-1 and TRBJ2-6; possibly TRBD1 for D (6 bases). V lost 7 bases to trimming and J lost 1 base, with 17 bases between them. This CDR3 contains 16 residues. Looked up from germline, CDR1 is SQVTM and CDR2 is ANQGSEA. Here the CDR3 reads CSATQGTPSGANVLTF. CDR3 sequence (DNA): TGCAGCGCTACACAGGGTACCCCATCTGGGGCCAACGTCCTGACTTTC. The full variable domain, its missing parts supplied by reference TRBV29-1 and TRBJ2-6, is SAVISQKPSRDICQRGTSLTIQCQVDSQVTMMFWYRQQPGQSLTLIATANQGSEATYESGFVIDKFPISRPNLTFSTLTVSNMSPEDSSIYLCSATQGTPSGANVLTFGAGSRLTVL.

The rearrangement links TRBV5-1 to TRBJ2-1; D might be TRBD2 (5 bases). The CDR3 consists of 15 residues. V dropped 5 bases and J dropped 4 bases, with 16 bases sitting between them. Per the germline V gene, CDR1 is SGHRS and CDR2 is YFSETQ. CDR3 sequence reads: CASRNEGSLYNEQFF. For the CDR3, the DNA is TGCGCCAGCAGGAACGAGGGAAGTCTTTACAATGAGCAGTTCTTC.

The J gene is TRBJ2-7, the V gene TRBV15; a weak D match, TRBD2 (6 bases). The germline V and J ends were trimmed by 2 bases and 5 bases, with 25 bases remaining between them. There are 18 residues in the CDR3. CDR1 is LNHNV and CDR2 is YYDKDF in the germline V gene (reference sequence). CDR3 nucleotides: TGTGCCACCAGCAGACCCCCCGGCATGGAGGGAGCGAGGGACGAGCAGTACTTC. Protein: CATSRPPGMEGARDEQYF.

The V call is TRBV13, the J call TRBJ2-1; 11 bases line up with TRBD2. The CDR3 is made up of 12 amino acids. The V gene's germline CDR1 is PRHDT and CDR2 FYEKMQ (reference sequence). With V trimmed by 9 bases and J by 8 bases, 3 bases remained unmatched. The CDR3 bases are TGTGCCAGTAGCGGGGGGGCCTATGAGCAGTTCTTC. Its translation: CASSGGAYEQFF.

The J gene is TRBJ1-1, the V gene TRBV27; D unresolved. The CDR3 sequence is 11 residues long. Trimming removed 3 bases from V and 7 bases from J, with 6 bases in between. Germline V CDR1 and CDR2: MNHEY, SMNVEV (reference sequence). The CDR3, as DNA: TGTGCCAGCAGTTTCGGCCTTGAAGCTTTCTTT. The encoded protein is CASSFGLEAFF.

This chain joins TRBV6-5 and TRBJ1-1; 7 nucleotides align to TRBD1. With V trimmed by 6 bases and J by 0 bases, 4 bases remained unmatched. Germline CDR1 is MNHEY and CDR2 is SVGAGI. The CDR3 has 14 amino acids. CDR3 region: CASRPQGVNTEAFF. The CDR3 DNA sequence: TGTGCCAGCAGGCCTCAGGGGGTGAACACTGAAGCTTTCTTT.

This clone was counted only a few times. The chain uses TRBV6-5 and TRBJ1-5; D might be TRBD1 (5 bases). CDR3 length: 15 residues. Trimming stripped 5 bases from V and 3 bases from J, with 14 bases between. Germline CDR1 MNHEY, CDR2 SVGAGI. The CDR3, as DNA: TGTGCCAGCAGTCTTAGGCAGGGAAACAATCAGCCCCAGCATTTT. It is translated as CASSLRQGNNQPQHF.

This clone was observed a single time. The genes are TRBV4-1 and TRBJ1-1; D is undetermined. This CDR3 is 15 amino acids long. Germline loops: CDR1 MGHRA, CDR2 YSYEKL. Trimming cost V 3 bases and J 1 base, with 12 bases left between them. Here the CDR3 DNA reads TGCGCCAGCAGCCACACACAGATACAGAACACTGAAGCTTTCTTT. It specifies CASSHTQIQNTEAFF.